One sample yielded the 5 T cell receptor beta chains listed below, sequenced in a study of blood T cell repertoires in COVID-19. Sequencing was performed with immunoSEQ multiplex PCR; in TCRdb, only in-frame clones are kept and a portion is missing. The sample holds about 180,000 clones; approximately 83% are singletons and the top ten take about 10%. Sequenced: peripheral blood. These receptors were taken from a human donor with active or convalescent COVID-19. The donor label of this sample is uncertain.

To note about this clone: One end of the junction varies from germline; a read error may be responsible. This chain connects TRBV6-5 to TRBJ2-7; D possibly corresponds to TRBD2 (5 bases). CDR1 is MNHEY, CDR2 SVGAGI, per germline. The CDR3 runs 14 residues. The CDR3 sequence: CATISRRVSNEQYF. CDR3 nucleotides: TGTGCCACCATCTCCCGGCGGGTCTCCAACGAGCAGTACTTC.

The chain couples TRBV9 to TRBJ2-7; 10 bases agree with TRBD2. CDR3 length: 15 amino acids. V shed 3 bases, J shed 1 base, and the junction held 4 bases outside the gene matches. Looked up from germline, CDR1 is SGDLS and CDR2 is YYNGEE. The CDR3 bases are TGTGCCAGCAGCGGCTCTAGCGGGGGATCCTACGAGCAGTACTTC. It yields the protein CASSGSSGGSYEQYF.

The rearrangement uses TRBV11-2 and TRBJ2-7; TRBD1 might be the D (5 bases). Trimming pared 1 base from V and 4 bases from J, leaving 14 bases between. This CDR3 has 15 residues. Germline loops: CDR1 SGHAT, CDR2 FQNNGV. This chain's CDR3 is CASSLGWATDYEQYF. The CDR3 bases are TGTGCCAGCAGCTTAGGTTGGGCGACAGATTACGAGCAGTACTTC.

The chain uses TRBV3-1 (or the pseudogene TRBV3-2) and TRBJ2-5; D is perhaps TRBD1 (5 bases). V was trimmed by 5 bases and J by 5 bases, leaving 24 bases between them. The CDR3 covers 17 residues. Germline V gives CDR1 LGHDT, CDR2 YNNKEL (reference sequence). CDR3: CASSLPGGGKGRETQYF. As DNA, the CDR3 is TGTGCCAGCAGCTTACCGGGCGGTGGGAAGGGGCGGGAGACCCAGTACTTC.

Notes on this clone: Other DNA variants within this sample encode the same CDR3. The V gene is TRBV9, the J gene TRBJ1-1; 9 nucleotides agree with TRBD1. After removal of 3 bases from V and 0 bases from J, the junction contained 3 bases not matched to a gene. CDR1 SGDLS and CDR2 YYNGEE come from the germline V gene. The CDR3 sequence is 15 residues long. CDR3 nucleotide sequence: TGTGCCAGCAGCGCGGGACAGGGTCTGAACACTGAAGCTTTCTTT. This translates into CASSAGQGLNTEAFF.